This TCR beta chain was identified in a study of early T cells in non-severe SARS-CoV-2 infection. Study context: Whole-blood bulk RNA, unsorted, was sequenced, and chains were unpaired.

This clonotype has just a few counts. The target antigen is unknown. Attachment of unique molecular identifiers to individual cDNA molecules was performed. One entry per CDR3 protein, called by TCRdb with MiXCR from the 5' RACE reads. The sample consists of 50,000 to 65,000 distinct CDR3 sequences, approximately 12% of them appearing once. Study findings and constraints: VDJdb matching, biased toward anti-spike CD8 responses, missed private and CD4 specificities.

Trimming pared 5 bases from V and 2 bases from J, leaving 8 bases between. The CDR3 consists of 14 residues. Per the germline V gene, CDR1 is SGHRS and CDR2 is YFSETQ. The rearrangement uses TRBV5-1 and TRBJ2-6, with D unresolved. The sample was whole blood. The source is an adult who was a healthcare worker with PCR-confirmed SARS-CoV-2 infection or an uninfected control (not recorded which). For the CDR3, the DNA is TGCGCCAGCAGTGAGGCCACTGGGGCCAACGTCCTGACTTTC. Its protein product is CASSEATGANVLTF.